Listed below are T cell receptor beta chains from one sample, sequenced in a study of blood T cells in healthy people across ages. From the 5' RACE reads, TCRdb called clonotypes with MiXCR, one entry per CDR3 protein. The repertoire holds some 1,000,000 distinct CDR3 sequences, with approximately 25% as singletons. This same sample was also taken into another study, of T cells of mothers and their children.

Sequencing was performed on blood. All receptors derive from a girl aged 2 to 10 in good health. Both conserved end residues are part of each CDR3. Each record gives: J gene, CDR3 length, clone size, D gene, V gene, CDR3 protein, CDR3 DNA. D genes are given only for firm matches. Size is omitted from some rows. Given values are once, few, many or a class for expanded clones.

j_gene: TRBJ2-4
len: 14
abundance: NA
d_gene: NA
v_gene: TRBV29-1
CDR3aa: CSVSPSLAKNIQYF
CDR3nt: TGCAGCGTCTCCCCATCACTAGCCAAAAACATTCAGTACTTC

j_gene: TRBJ2-3
len: 15
abundance: once
d_gene: NA
v_gene: TRBV20-1
CDR3aa: CSARESLSSTDTQYF
CDR3nt: TGCAGTGCTAGAGAAAGCCTAAGTAGCACAGATACGCAGTATTTT

j_gene: TRBJ2-4
len: 18
abundance: once
d_gene: NA
v_gene: TRBV28
CDR3aa: CASSFAFGRGLAKNIQYF
CDR3nt: TGTGCCAGCAGTTTTGCGTTCGGACGGGGGCTAGCCAAAAACATTCAGTACTTC

j_gene: TRBJ2-5
len: 13
abundance: few
d_gene: NA
v_gene: TRBV7-8
CDR3aa: CASSPRILETQYF
CDR3nt: TGTGCCAGCAGCCCAAGGATATTAGAGACCCAGTACTTC

j_gene: TRBJ2-7
len: 17
abundance: NA
d_gene: NA
v_gene: TRBV25-1
CDR3aa: CASSDPGRDAGSYEQYF
CDR3nt: TGTGCCAGCAGTGACCCCGGAAGGGACGCCGGCTCCTACGAGCAGTACTTC

j_gene: TRBJ1-2
len: 13
abundance: NA
d_gene: NA
v_gene: TRBV7-9
CDR3aa: CASTATPYYGYTF
CDR3nt: TGTGCCAGCACCGCGACCCCCTACTATGGCTACACCTTC

j_gene: TRBJ1-5
len: 15
abundance: NA
d_gene: NA
v_gene: TRBV6-2/TRBV6-3
CDR3aa: CASRRRGAGNQPQHF
CDR3nt: TGTGCCAGCAGGCGGCGGGGGGCTGGCAATCAGCCCCAGCATTTT

j_gene: TRBJ2-6
len: 16
abundance: NA
d_gene: NA
v_gene: TRBV2
CDR3aa: CASSDQRGSGANVLTF
CDR3nt: TGTGCCAGCAGTGATCAAAGGGGATCTGGGGCCAACGTCCTGACTTTC

j_gene: TRBJ2-1
len: 14
abundance: NA
d_gene: TRBD2
v_gene: TRBV20-1
CDR3aa: CSASGWTSGGEQFF
CDR3nt: TGCAGTGCTAGTGGGTGGACTAGCGGGGGGGAGCAGTTCTTC

j_gene: TRBJ2-3
len: 15
abundance: few
d_gene: NA
v_gene: TRBV4-3
CDR3aa: CASSQDVGGADTQYF
CDR3nt: TGCGCCAGCAGCCAAGATGTCGGGGGCGCAGATACGCAGTATTTT

j_gene: TRBJ2-7
len: 14
abundance: NA
d_gene: NA
v_gene: TRBV7-2
CDR3aa: CASSFLTDTYEQYF
CDR3nt: TGTGCCAGCAGCTTCCTTACTGATACCTACGAGCAGTACTTC

j_gene: TRBJ2-5
len: 16
abundance: few
d_gene: TRBD2
v_gene: TRBV6-5
CDR3aa: CASRLAGGLEWETQYF
CDR3nt: TGTGCCAGCAGATTAGCGGGAGGGCTGGAGTGGGAGACCCAGTACTTC

j_gene: TRBJ1-1
len: 18
abundance: NA
d_gene: NA
v_gene: TRBV6-6
CDR3aa: CASNYEASAGVPNTEAFF
CDR3nt: TGTGCCAGCAATTACGAAGCTAGCGCTGGGGTCCCGAACACTGAAGCTTTCTTT

j_gene: TRBJ2-7
len: 13
abundance: NA
d_gene: NA
v_gene: TRBV12-3/TRBV12-4
CDR3aa: CASSGRLDYEQYF
CDR3nt: TGTGCCAGCAGTGGACGACTTGACTACGAGCAGTACTTC

j_gene: TRBJ2-7
len: 17
abundance: few
d_gene: TRBD2
v_gene: TRBV7-3
CDR3aa: CASSFKPGLAEFYEQYF
CDR3nt: TGTGCCAGCAGCTTTAAACCGGGACTAGCGGAATTCTACGAGCAGTACTTC

j_gene: TRBJ1-1
len: 13
abundance: NA
d_gene: NA
v_gene: TRBV6-1
CDR3aa: CASSETENTEAFF
CDR3nt: TGTGCCAGCAGCGAGACAGAGAACACTGAAGCTTTCTTT

j_gene: TRBJ2-1
len: 16
abundance: few
d_gene: NA
v_gene: TRBV12-3/TRBV12-4
CDR3aa: CASSPTGNTWYNEQFF
CDR3nt: TGTGCCAGCAGCCCCACGGGAAACACGTGGTACAATGAGCAGTTCTTC

j_gene: TRBJ1-5
len: 13
abundance: NA
d_gene: NA
v_gene: TRBV12-3/TRBV12-4
CDR3aa: CASRPGSNQPQHF
CDR3nt: TGTGCCAGCAGACCAGGGTCCAATCAGCCCCAGCATTTT

j_gene: TRBJ2-3
len: 15
abundance: NA
d_gene: TRBD2
v_gene: TRBV9
CDR3aa: CASSAERGGSDTQYF
CDR3nt: TGTGCCAGCAGCGCCGAGCGGGGGGGTTCAGATACGCAGTATTTT

j_gene: TRBJ1-5
len: 14
abundance: NA
d_gene: NA
v_gene: TRBV28
CDR3aa: CASSSRFSNQPQHF
CDR3nt: TGTGCCAGCAGTTCCAGGTTTAGCAATCAGCCCCAGCATTTT

j_gene: TRBJ2-5
len: 13
abundance: few
d_gene: NA
v_gene: TRBV5-1
CDR3aa: CASSLWRKETQYF
CDR3nt: TGCGCCAGCAGCTTGTGGCGGAAAGAGACCCAGTACTTC

j_gene: TRBJ2-1
len: 15
abundance: few
d_gene: TRBD2
v_gene: TRBV4-1
CDR3aa: CASSRLLAGGNEQFF
CDR3nt: TGCGCCAGCAGCCGGTTACTAGCGGGAGGCAATGAGCAGTTCTTC

j_gene: TRBJ2-7
len: 11
abundance: NA
d_gene: NA
v_gene: TRBV7-2
CDR3aa: CASSQSLEQYF
CDR3nt: TGTGCCAGCAGCCAGTCCCTCGAGCAGTACTTC

j_gene: TRBJ2-5
len: 15
abundance: NA
d_gene: NA
v_gene: TRBV11-2
CDR3aa: CASSFPQGGGETQYF
CDR3nt: TGTGCCAGCAGCTTTCCACAGGGAGGTGGAGAGACCCAGTACTTC

j_gene: TRBJ2-1
len: 12
abundance: NA
d_gene: NA
v_gene: TRBV11-3
CDR3aa: CASSLGTSEQFF
CDR3nt: TGTGCCAGCAGCTTAGGCACCTCCGAGCAGTTCTTC

j_gene: TRBJ1-4
len: 13
abundance: few
d_gene: NA
v_gene: TRBV7-9
CDR3aa: CASSATDNEKLFF
CDR3nt: TGTGCCAGCAGTGCTACGGATAATGAAAAACTGTTTTTT

j_gene: TRBJ2-7
len: 15
abundance: few
d_gene: TRBD1
v_gene: TRBV5-1
CDR3aa: CASTLTGTVSYEQYF
CDR3nt: TGCGCCAGCACTTTGACCGGGACAGTCTCCTACGAGCAGTACTTC

j_gene: TRBJ2-3
len: 15
abundance: many
d_gene: NA
v_gene: TRBV6-4
CDR3aa: CASSDSRGPTDTQYF
CDR3nt: TGTGCCAGCAGTGACTCGAGGGGTCCCACAGATACGCAGTATTTT

j_gene: TRBJ2-7
len: 16
abundance: NA
d_gene: NA
v_gene: TRBV5-1
CDR3aa: CASSFTGPPSSYEQYF
CDR3nt: TGCGCCAGCAGCTTCACAGGCCCACCGAGCTCCTACGAGCAGTACTTC

j_gene: TRBJ2-3
len: 15
abundance: NA
d_gene: NA
v_gene: TRBV12-5
CDR3aa: CASGSRGLLTDTQYF
CDR3nt: TGTGCTAGTGGTTCGCGAGGACTACTCACAGATACGCAGTATTTT

j_gene: TRBJ2-3
len: 13
abundance: few
d_gene: NA
v_gene: TRBV6-1
CDR3aa: CASRPLSTDTQYF
CDR3nt: TGTGCCAGCAGGCCGCTTAGCACAGATACCCAGTATTTT

j_gene: TRBJ2-4
len: 13
abundance: NA
d_gene: NA
v_gene: TRBV7-9
CDR3aa: CASSLGAVEFQYF
CDR3nt: TGTGCCAGCAGCTTAGGAGCCGTCGAATTTCAGTACTTC

j_gene: TRBJ1-5
len: 15
abundance: NA
d_gene: NA
v_gene: TRBV4-3
CDR3aa: CASSQDSIPSQPQHF
CDR3nt: TGCGCCAGCAGCCAAGATTCAATCCCCTCTCAGCCCCAGCATTTT

j_gene: TRBJ1-2
len: 13
abundance: NA
d_gene: NA
v_gene: TRBV20-1
CDR3aa: CSARAWGNYGYTF
CDR3nt: TGCAGTGCTAGAGCCTGGGGGAACTATGGCTACACCTTC

j_gene: TRBJ1-2
len: 14
abundance: NA
d_gene: NA
v_gene: TRBV9
CDR3aa: CASSVEQGKYGYTF
CDR3nt: TGTGCCAGCAGCGTAGAACAAGGGAAGTATGGCTACACCTTC

j_gene: TRBJ1-4
len: 15
abundance: NA
d_gene: NA
v_gene: TRBV7-2
CDR3aa: CASSPKGVRTSKLFF
CDR3nt: TGTGCCAGCAGCCCAAAGGGGGTCCGAACATCAAAACTGTTTTTT

j_gene: TRBJ2-7
len: 13
abundance: many
d_gene: NA
v_gene: TRBV12-3/TRBV12-4
CDR3aa: CASSLGSPYEQYF
CDR3nt: TGTGCCAGCAGCTTAGGGAGCCCCTACGAGCAGTACTTC

j_gene: TRBJ1-5
len: 17
abundance: NA
d_gene: NA
v_gene: TRBV7-6
CDR3aa: CASSLVSGGISNQPQHF
CDR3nt: TGTGCCAGCAGCTTAGTTTCGGGAGGCATTAGCAATCAGCCCCAGCATTTT

j_gene: TRBJ2-5
len: 15
abundance: NA
d_gene: NA
v_gene: TRBV7-2
CDR3aa: CASSSRSASPQGQYF
CDR3nt: TGTGCCAGCAGCTCCCGGAGTGCGAGCCCCCAGGGCCAGTACTTC

j_gene: TRBJ2-1
len: 13
abundance: NA
d_gene: NA
v_gene: TRBV6-2/TRBV6-3
CDR3aa: CASSYSALNEQSF
CDR3nt: TGTGCCAGCAGTTACTCAGCGCTTAATGAGCAGTCCTTC

j_gene: TRBJ2-4
len: 16
abundance: NA
d_gene: NA
v_gene: TRBV9
CDR3aa: CASSPELEGLESIQYF
CDR3nt: TGTGCCAGCAGCCCCGAATTAGAAGGTCTGGAGAGCATTCAGTACTTC

j_gene: TRBJ1-1
len: 14
abundance: few
d_gene: TRBD1
v_gene: TRBV20-1
CDR3aa: CSATLQGNIAEAFF
CDR3nt: TGCAGTGCTACACTACAGGGGAATATTGCTGAAGCTTTCTTT

j_gene: TRBJ2-3
len: 14
abundance: NA
d_gene: NA
v_gene: TRBV12-3/TRBV12-4
CDR3aa: CASSPDRNTDTQYF
CDR3nt: TGTGCCAGCAGTCCGGACAGAAACACAGATACGCAGTATTTT

j_gene: TRBJ2-7
len: 16
abundance: NA
d_gene: TRBD1
v_gene: TRBV18
CDR3aa: CASSPGPGQDGYEQYF
CDR3nt: TGTGCCAGCTCACCGGGGCCGGGACAGGATGGCTACGAGCAGTACTTC

j_gene: TRBJ2-7
len: 12
abundance: few
d_gene: NA
v_gene: TRBV2
CDR3aa: CASRLESYEQYF
CDR3nt: TGTGCCAGCCGACTAGAGTCCTACGAGCAGTACTTC

j_gene: TRBJ1-1
len: 13
abundance: NA
d_gene: NA
v_gene: TRBV7-2
CDR3aa: CASSSYREAEAFF
CDR3nt: TGTGCCAGCAGCTCCTACAGAGAGGCTGAAGCTTTCTTT

j_gene: TRBJ2-1
len: 18
abundance: NA
d_gene: NA
v_gene: TRBV6-5
CDR3aa: CASSLIASDFPNDNEQFF
CDR3nt: TGTGCCAGCAGTTTGATCGCCTCCGACTTCCCAAATGACAATGAGCAGTTCTTC

j_gene: TRBJ2-5
len: 16
abundance: NA
d_gene: TRBD2
v_gene: TRBV6-2/TRBV6-3
CDR3aa: CASSFERTSGQKTQYF
CDR3nt: TGTGCCAGCAGTTTCGAACGGACTAGCGGGCAAAAGACCCAGTACTTC

j_gene: TRBJ2-4
len: 13
abundance: NA
d_gene: TRBD1
v_gene: TRBV12-3/TRBV12-4
CDR3aa: CASRTDRADIQYF
CDR3nt: TGTGCCAGCAGGACGGACAGGGCAGACATTCAGTACTTC

j_gene: TRBJ1-1
len: 13
abundance: once
d_gene: NA
v_gene: TRBV2
CDR3aa: CASSRMENTEAFF
CDR3nt: TGTGCCAGCAGTAGGATGGAGAACACTGAAGCTTTCTTT

j_gene: TRBJ1-6
len: 15
abundance: NA
d_gene: NA
v_gene: TRBV27
CDR3aa: CASSSDLSYNSPLHF
CDR3nt: TGTGCCAGCAGTTCTGATCTCTCCTATAATTCACCCCTCCACTTT

j_gene: TRBJ1-1
len: 11
abundance: few
d_gene: NA
v_gene: TRBV5-8
CDR3aa: CASLGGLEAFF
CDR3nt: TGTGCCAGCTTAGGCGGGCTTGAAGCTTTCTTT

j_gene: TRBJ1-3
len: 16
abundance: NA
d_gene: NA
v_gene: TRBV19
CDR3aa: CASSATGSHSGNTIYF
CDR3nt: TGTGCCAGTAGTGCTACCGGGTCCCACTCTGGAAACACCATATATTTT

j_gene: TRBJ2-1
len: 17
abundance: NA
d_gene: TRBD2
v_gene: TRBV7-9
CDR3aa: CASSPKGVAGSYNEQFF
CDR3nt: TGTGCCAGCAGCCCTAAGGGGGTAGCGGGATCCTACAATGAGCAGTTCTTC

j_gene: TRBJ2-5
len: 13
abundance: NA
d_gene: NA
v_gene: TRBV2
CDR3aa: CASSDQGQETQYF
CDR3nt: TGTGCCAGCAGTGATCAGGGACAAGAGACCCAGTACTTC

j_gene: TRBJ1-1
len: 15
abundance: NA
d_gene: NA
v_gene: TRBV29-1
CDR3aa: CSVEAGEWIDTEAFF
CDR3nt: TGCAGCGTTGAAGCTGGGGAGTGGATCGACACTGAAGCTTTCTTT